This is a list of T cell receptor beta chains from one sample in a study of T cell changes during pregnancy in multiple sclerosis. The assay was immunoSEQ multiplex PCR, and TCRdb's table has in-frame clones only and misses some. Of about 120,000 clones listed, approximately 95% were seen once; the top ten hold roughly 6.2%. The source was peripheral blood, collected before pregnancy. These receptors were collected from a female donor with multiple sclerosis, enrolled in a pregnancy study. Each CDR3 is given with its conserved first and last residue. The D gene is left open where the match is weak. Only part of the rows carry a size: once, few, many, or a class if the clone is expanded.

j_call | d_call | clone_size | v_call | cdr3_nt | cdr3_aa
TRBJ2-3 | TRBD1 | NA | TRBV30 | TGTGCCTGGAGTCCCCAACCGGGACAGAAACCCAATACGCAGTATTTT | CAWSPQPGQKPNTQYF
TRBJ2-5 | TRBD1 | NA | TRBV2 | TGTGCCACCAAAACCGGACAGGGGGCAGGGACCCAGTACTTC | CATKTGQGAGTQYF
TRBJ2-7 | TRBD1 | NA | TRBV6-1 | TGTGCCAGCGGCAGGGGGCGCGAGCAGTACTTC | CASGRGREQYF
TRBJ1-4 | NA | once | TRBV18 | TGTGCCAGCTCGCCCACCGGGGTTAATGAAAAACTGTTTTTT | CASSPTGVNEKLFF
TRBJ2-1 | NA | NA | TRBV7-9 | TGTGCCAGCAGCGGGAACCAGGGGAGTGAGCAGTTCTTC | CASSGNQGSEQFF
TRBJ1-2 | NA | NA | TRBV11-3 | TGTGCCAGCAGCTTAGGGCAGGTCTTCCCCTATGGCTACACCTTC | CASSLGQVFPYGYTF
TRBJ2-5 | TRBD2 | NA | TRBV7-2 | TGTGCCAGCAGCTTAGCTCTACGACTAGCGGGGGCCCTAAACCAAGAGACCCAGTACTTC | CASSLALRLAGALNQETQYF
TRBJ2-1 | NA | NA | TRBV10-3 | TGTGCCATCAGCCCCCTCCCCGCTAGCGAAATGAGCTCCTACAATGAGCAGTTCTTC | CAISPLPASEMSSYNEQFF
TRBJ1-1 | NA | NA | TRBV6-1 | TGTGCCAGCAGTGAACGGTTTGAAGCTTTCTTT | CASSERFEAFF
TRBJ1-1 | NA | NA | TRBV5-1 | TGCGCCAGCAGCTTGGGTTGGGCGCACAAAGGCGCTGAAGCTTTCTTT | CASSLGWAHKGAEAFF
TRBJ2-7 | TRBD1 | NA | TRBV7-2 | TGTGCCAGCAGCTTCGGGACAGGAGTCTACGAGCAGTACTTC | CASSFGTGVYEQYF
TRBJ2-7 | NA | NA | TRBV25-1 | TGTGCCAGCAGTGAAGTTTCCAGCGGCTCCTACGAGCAGTACTTC | CASSEVSSGSYEQYF
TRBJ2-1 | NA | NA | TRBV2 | TGTGCCAGCAAGATGGACAGCTCCTACAATGAGCAGTTCTTC | CASKMDSSYNEQFF
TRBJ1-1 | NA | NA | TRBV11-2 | TGTGCCAGCAGCTTAGCCAGGCTTAACACTGAAGCTTTCTTT | CASSLARLNTEAFF
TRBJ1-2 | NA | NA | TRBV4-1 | TGCGCCAGCAGCCAACGGACACCGGTGTGGAGCTACACCTTC | CASSQRTPVWSYTF
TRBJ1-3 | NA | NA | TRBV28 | TGTGCCAGCAGCACAGGGAGTAACACCATATATTTT | CASSTGSNTIYF
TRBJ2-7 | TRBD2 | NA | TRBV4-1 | TGCGCCAGCAGCCAAGAAAGAAGCGGGAGTACGTCTTTCTCCTACGAGCAGTACTTC | CASSQERSGSTSFSYEQYF
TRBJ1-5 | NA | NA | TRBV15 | TGTGCGGGGGGGCGTTCCCCAAATCAGCCCCAGCATTTT | CAGGRSPNQPQHF
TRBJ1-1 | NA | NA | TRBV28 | TGTGCCAGCACTTCCTCCCCCGGGGGGAACACTGAAGCTTTCTTT | CASTSSPGGNTEAFF
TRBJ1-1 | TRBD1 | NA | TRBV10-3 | TGTGCCATCAGTTATTACAGGGGGTTAAACACTGAAGCTTTCTTT | CAISYYRGLNTEAFF
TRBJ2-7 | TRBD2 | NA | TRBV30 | TGTGCCTGGAGTACGGGACTAGCGGGAGAGCAGTACTTC | CAWSTGLAGEQYF
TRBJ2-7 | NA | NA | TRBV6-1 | TGTGCCAGCATACGCTCAGGGAACCTTGACTACGAGCAGTACTTC | CASIRSGNLDYEQYF
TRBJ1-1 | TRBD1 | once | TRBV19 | TGTGCCAGTGCCCCCAGGGGGCAGAACACTGAAGCTTTCTTT | CASAPRGQNTEAFF
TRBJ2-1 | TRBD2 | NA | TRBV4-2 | TGTGCCAGCAGCCAAGCACGGGGGGGCTACAATGAGCAGTTCTTC | CASSQARGGYNEQFF
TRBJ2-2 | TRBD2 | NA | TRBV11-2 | TGTGCCAGCAGCTTAGGCTTCGGCGGGAGTTCGAACACCGGGGAGCTGTTTTTT | CASSLGFGGSSNTGELFF
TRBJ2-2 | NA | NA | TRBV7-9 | TGTGCCAGCAGCCCCCGTAACACCGGGGAGCTGTTTTTT | CASSPRNTGELFF
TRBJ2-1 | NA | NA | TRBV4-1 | TGCGCCAGCAGCCAAGACCCCCTAGGCAATGAGCAGTTCTTC | CASSQDPLGNEQFF
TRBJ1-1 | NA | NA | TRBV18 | TGTGCCAGCTCGCAACAGGGTCACACTGAAGCTTTCTTT | CASSQQGHTEAFF
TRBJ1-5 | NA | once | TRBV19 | TGTGCCAGTAGTTCGGGGGTCTCCTATAGCAATCAGCCCCAGCATTTT | CASSSGVSYSNQPQHF
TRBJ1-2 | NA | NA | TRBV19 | TGTGCCAGTAGTATCAGCAGGGCCCCTGGCTACACCTTC | CASSISRAPGYTF
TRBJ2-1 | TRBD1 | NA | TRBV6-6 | TGTGCCAGCACCGACCGGGACAGCTACAATGAGCAGTTCTTC | CASTDRDSYNEQFF
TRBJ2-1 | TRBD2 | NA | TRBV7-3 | TGTGCCAGCAGCCCGGGGAGAGACACTAGCGGGAGGGGTGAGCAGTTCTTC | CASSPGRDTSGRGEQFF
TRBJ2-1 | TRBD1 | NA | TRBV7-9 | TGTGCCAGCAGCTACCAGACGACAGGGAATAATGAGCAGTTCTTC | CASSYQTTGNNEQFF
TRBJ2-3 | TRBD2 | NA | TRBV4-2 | TGTGCCAGCAGAACTGCGGGAGGGAGAGATACGCAGTATTTT | CASRTAGGRDTQYF
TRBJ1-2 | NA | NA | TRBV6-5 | TGTGCCAGCAGTTACGTCGGGGGTGGCTACACCTTC | CASSYVGGGYTF
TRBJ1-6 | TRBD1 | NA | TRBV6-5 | TGTGCCAGCAGTTTCGGGACAGGGGGGAATTCACCCCTCCACTTT | CASSFGTGGNSPLHF
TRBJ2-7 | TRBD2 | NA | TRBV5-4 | TGTGCCAGCAGCTTGTCACTAGCGGGAGGTAGCTCCTACGAGCAGTACTTC | CASSLSLAGGSSYEQYF
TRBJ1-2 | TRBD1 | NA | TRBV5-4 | TGTGCCAGCAGCCGATACGGACAGGGGGCGGATGGCTACACCTTC | CASSRYGQGADGYTF
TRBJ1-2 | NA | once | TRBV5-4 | TGTGCCAGCAGCCGGGGAGGGACCTATGGCTACACCTTC | CASSRGGTYGYTF
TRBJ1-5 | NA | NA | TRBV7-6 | TGTGCCAGCAGCTTAGGGCCCGGGGTCAATCAGCCCCAGCATTTT | CASSLGPGVNQPQHF
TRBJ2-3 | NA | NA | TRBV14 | TGTGCCAGCAGCTACACAGATACGCAGTATTTT | CASSYTDTQYF
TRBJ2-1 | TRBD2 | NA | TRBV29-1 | TGCAGTGCGTCGGGGGGGAGGGATGAGCAGTTCTTC | CSASGGRDEQFF
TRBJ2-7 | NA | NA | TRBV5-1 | TGCGCCAGCAGCTTGGACAGGGTTGAGCAGTACTTC | CASSLDRVEQYF
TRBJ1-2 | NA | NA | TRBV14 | TGTGCCAGCAGCCAATCAGAAGACTATGGCTACACCTTC | CASSQSEDYGYTF
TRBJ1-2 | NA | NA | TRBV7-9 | TGTGCCAGCAGCTTCGGAGGGGGGGACGGCTACACCTTC | CASSFGGGDGYTF
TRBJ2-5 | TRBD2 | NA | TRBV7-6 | TGTGCCAGCAGTTTTAGCGGGGGGGCCCAAGAGACCCAGTACTTC | CASSFSGGAQETQYF
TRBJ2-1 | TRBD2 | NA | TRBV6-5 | TGTGCCAGTCAGACTAGCGGGAGTAGGAATAATGAGCAGTTCTTC | CASQTSGSRNNEQFF
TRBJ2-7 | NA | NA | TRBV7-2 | TGTGCCAGCAATTCAAGAGGGAGATCCTACGAGCAGTACTTC | CASNSRGRSYEQYF
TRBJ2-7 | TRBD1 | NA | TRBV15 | TGTGCCACCAGCAGAGATCCGGGACAGGGGTACGAGCAGTACTTC | CATSRDPGQGYEQYF
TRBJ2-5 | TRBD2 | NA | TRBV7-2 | TGTGCCAGCAGCCTACTAGCGGGGATCCAAGAGACCCAGTACTTC | CASSLLAGIQETQYF
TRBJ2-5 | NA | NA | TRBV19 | TGTGCCAGTAGTATACAGGGGTTTATGGAGACCCAGTACTTC | CASSIQGFMETQYF
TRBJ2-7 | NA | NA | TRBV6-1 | TGTGCCAGCAGTGAAGCGAGGGCGGCGAGCGCCTACGAGCAGTACTTC | CASSEARAASAYEQYF
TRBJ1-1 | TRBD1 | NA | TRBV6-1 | TGTGCCAGCAGTCAGGGGGTGAGCACTGAAGCTTTCTTT | CASSQGVSTEAFF
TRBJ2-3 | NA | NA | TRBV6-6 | TGTGCCAGCAGTCCCCGGGACTCCGGAGGTACAGATACGCAGTATTTT | CASSPRDSGGTDTQYF
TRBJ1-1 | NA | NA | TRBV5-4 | TGTGCCAGCAGTAAACAGGGCAACGACCCTGAAGCTTTCTTT | CASSKQGNDPEAFF